The next 32 T cell receptor beta chains were all read from a single sample in a study of Ad26.COV2.S vaccination and SARS-CoV-2 variants. Indicated treatment: approximately 18 received Ad26.COV2.S at low or high dose, single or two shots; roughly 5 received placebo; per-sample allocation not given. Material that was analyzed had been drawn on day 63 after the first vaccine or placebo injection. Clones were read by immunoSEQ multiplex PCR, and TCRdb kept only the in-frame ones, dropping some. The top ten clones hold around 2.5% of a sample with roughly 500,000 clones, roughly nine tenths of them seen once. This specimen consisted of peripheral blood, obtained in a trial of Ad26.COV2.S vaccine versus placebo. The receptors originated from a person aged 18-60 years who received the Ad26.COV2.S COVID-19 vaccine or a placebo.

The CDR3 region is CASSSAGLAGGGSYNEQFF. The CDR3 DNA is TGTGCCAGCAGCTCCGCGGGACTAGCGGGAGGGGGGTCCTACAATGAGCAGTTCTTC. The rearrangement uses TRBV7-6 and TRBJ2-1; TRBD2 matches at 16 bases. CDR1 and CDR2 from the germline V gene are SGHVS and FNYEAQ. The CDR3 is made up of 19 amino acids. Losses at the gene ends were 4 bases for V and 1 base for J; bases not matched to a gene: 7.

This sequence joins TRBV3-1 (or the pseudogene TRBV3-2) and TRBJ1-4, with 7 bases fitting TRBD1. V lost 1 base and J lost 5; bases outside the gene matches: 7. The CDR3 runs 16 residues. The germline V gene encodes CDR1 LGHDT and CDR2 YNNKEL (reference sequence). Here the CDR3 DNA reads TGTGCCAGCAGCCAAGTATTTGACAGGGAGAATGAAAAACTGTTTTTT. Residues: CASSQVFDRENEKLFF.

This clone was seen just once. Distinct nucleotide sequences in the sample also encode this CDR3. The J gene is TRBJ2-3, the V gene TRBV5-1; D unresolved. Germline-derived CDR1 and CDR2 are SGHRS and YFSETQ. Between the trimmed V and J ends, which lost 2 bases and 1 base, there was a span of 5 bases. The CDR3 is 13 residues long. The CDR3 region has the DNA TGCGCCAGCAGCTTTGAGGGCACAGATACGCAGTATTTT. Protein: CASSFEGTDTQYF.

The CDR3, as DNA: TGTGCCAGCAGTTTTGGACTAGCAGAACCTTACGAGCAGTACGTC. It specifies CASSFGLAEPYEQYV. The chain employs TRBV7-9 and TRBJ2-7; 8 bases are shared with TRBD2. Germline assignment: CDR1 SEHNR and CDR2 FQNEAQ (reference sequence). Germline trimming cut 6 bases from V and 4 bases from J; bases unmatched to any gene: 11. The CDR3 contains 15 residues.

V is TRBV19 and J is TRBJ2-2; 10 bases align to TRBD2. Germline V gives CDR1 LNHDA, CDR2 SQIVND (reference sequence). The V and J ends lost 6 bases and 1 base, in that order; junction bases with no gene match: 2. The CDR3 length is 15 residues. Written as DNA, the CDR3 is TGTGCCAGTAGGCTAGCGGGGGAGAACACCGGGGAGCTGTTTTTT. Translation gives CASRLAGENTGELFF.

CDR3 region: CASSPGTSGTFYEQYV. CDR3 sequence (DNA): TGTGCCAGCTCACCAGGGACTAGCGGGACGTTCTACGAGCAGTACGTC. This rearrangement joins TRBV18 to TRBJ2-7; TRBD2 agrees at 13 bases. Losses at the gene ends were 2 bases for V and 3 bases for J; bases not matched to a gene: 4. CDR3 length: 16 amino acids. From germline, CDR1 is KGHSH and CDR2 LQKENI.

The J gene is TRBJ1-6, the V gene TRBV15; D gene uncertain. The germline CDR1 and CDR2 sequences are LNHNV and YYDKDF (reference sequence). The ends were cut back, 5 bases at V and 11 bases at J, with 13 bases in the middle. This CDR3 is 13 amino acids long. As DNA, the CDR3 is TGTGCCACCAGCCGCCCCTCGGCGCCACCCCTCCACTTT. It is translated as CATSRPSAPPLHF.

This clone was seen once. This chain joins TRBV24-1 and TRBJ1-2, with D perhaps TRBD1 (5 bases). The CDR3 has 15 amino acids. Deletions cut 5 bases from V and 6 bases from J, with 18 bases between. Per germline, CDR1 KGHDR and CDR2 SFDVKD. The CDR3 DNA reads TGTGCCACCAGTGCCCCGACAGCGGAGTTGGATGGCTACACCTTC. It yields the protein CATSAPTAELDGYTF.

The rearrangement uses TRBV3-1 (or the pseudogene TRBV3-2) and TRBJ2-1; 10 bases agree with TRBD2. J was trimmed by 0 bases and V by 3 bases; bases with no gene match: 5. Germline V gives CDR1 LGHDT, CDR2 YNNKEL (reference sequence). This CDR3 comprises 17 residues. CDR3 region: CASSHGAGGSSYNEQFF. Written as DNA, the CDR3 is TGTGCCAGCAGCCATGGAGCGGGGGGGAGCTCCTACAATGAGCAGTTCTTC.

The J gene is TRBJ1-2, the V gene TRBV10-3; D is possibly TRBD1 (5 bases). Germline V gives CDR1 ENHRY, CDR2 SYGVKD. Trimming removed 6 bases from V and 4 bases from J, with 15 bases in between. This CDR3 is 14 amino acids long. The CDR3 here is CAISPRGPVYGYTF. The CDR3 nucleotides are TGTGCCATCAGCCCCCGGGGACCGGTCTATGGCTACACCTTC.

The V and J genes are TRBV7-2 and TRBJ1-4; D not resolved. Germline V gene lookup returns CDR1 SGHTA and CDR2 FQGNSA. V dropped 3 bases and J dropped 8 bases, with 13 bases sitting between them. The CDR3 consists of 14 residues. CDR3 region: CASSLRATGEKLFF. The CDR3 bases are TGTGCCAGCAGCTTGCGAGCGACCGGGGAAAAACTGTTTTTT.

The genes are TRBV6-5 and TRBJ1-3; the D gene is possibly TRBD1 (5 bases). This CDR3 region has 15 residues. Germline V gene sequence: CDR1 MNHEY, CDR2 SVGAGI. Deletions cut 8 bases from V and 4 bases from J, with 18 bases between. DNA of the CDR3: TGTGCCAGCCCCCCCCCTCCGGGACTGGGAAACACCATATATTTT. Translating it yields CASPPPPGLGNTIYF.

The chain uses TRBV9 and TRBJ2-1; a possible D gene is TRBD1 (6 bases). CDR1 and CDR2 (germline): SGDLS, YYNGEE. V was clipped by 0 bases and J by 0 bases, with 10 bases between them. This CDR3 comprises 16 residues. CDR3 residues: CASSVADRSSYNEQFF. The CDR3 DNA is TGTGCCAGCAGCGTAGCAGACAGGAGCTCCTACAATGAGCAGTTCTTC.

This chain links TRBV5-5 with TRBJ2-2; 12 positions match TRBD1. Germline V gene sequence: CDR1 SGHKS, CDR2 YYEKEE (reference sequence). Trimming removed 4 bases from V and 3 bases from J; junction bases left unmatched: 4. The CDR3 is 16 residues long. The CDR3 DNA sequence: TGTGCCAGCAGCCCCGGGACAGGGGGCGACACCGGGGAGCTGTTTTTT. Protein sequence: CASSPGTGGDTGELFF.

The V gene is TRBV19, the J gene TRBJ1-2, with D hard to call. CDR1 is LNHDA, CDR2 SQIVND, per germline (reference sequence). The CDR3 totals 15 residues. V was clipped by 5 bases and J by 8 bases, with 21 bases between them. The CDR3 loop is CASSAAAPDERGYTF. CDR3 in DNA: TGTGCCAGTAGTGCCGCGGCCCCTGATGAGCGCGGCTACACCTTC.

This chain links TRBV19 with TRBJ2-7; no definite D call. CDR3 length: 12 residues. Germline assignment: CDR1 LNHDA and CDR2 SQIVND (reference sequence). V lost 3 bases and J 3 bases, leaving 6 bases between the germline ends. Here the CDR3 reads CASSMGIYEQYF. For the CDR3, the DNA is TGTGCCAGTAGTATGGGCATCTACGAGCAGTACTTC.

For this clone: Other DNA sequences of this sample code for an identical CDR3. The V gene is TRBV5-1, the J gene TRBJ2-1, with 7 bases aligning to TRBD1. Germline CDR1 and CDR2: SGHRS and YFSETQ. This CDR3 comprises 14 residues. The V gene end was trimmed by 2 bases and the J gene end by 8 bases; junction bases not matched to a gene: 7. In DNA, the CDR3 is TGCGCCAGCAGCTTAGGACAGGCTGGAGATGAGCAGTTCTTC. This sequence encodes CASSLGQAGDEQFF.

The chain recombines TRBV5-4 with TRBJ2-1, with 8 positions matching TRBD1. The ends lost 3 bases at V and 9 bases at J; junction bases unmatched: 2. Germline CDR1 and CDR2: SGHNT and YYREEE (reference sequence). This CDR3 has 12 residues. The CDR3 region is CASSWTGLEQFF. CDR3 DNA sequence: TGTGCCAGCAGCTGGACAGGGCTTGAGCAGTTCTTC.

V usage is TRBV6-5 and J usage is TRBJ2-1; TRBD1 is a possible D gene (6 bases). The CDR3 covers 14 residues. Germline V CDR1 and CDR2: MNHEY, SVGAGI. The V and J ends lost 7 bases and 2 bases respectively, with 12 bases between them. The CDR3 DNA reads as TGTGCCAGCAACCCCTGGGGGCCCTACAATGAGCAGTTCTTC. Translating gives CASNPWGPYNEQFF.

The rearrangement joins TRBV7-2 to TRBJ2-7; D is uncertain. Per germline, CDR1 SGHTA and CDR2 FQGNSA. The CDR3 is 13 residues long. V was clipped by 4 bases and J by 4 bases, with 11 bases between them. CDR3 coding DNA: TGTGCCAGCAGCTCCGGTAGTAGGTACGAGCAGTACGTC. Its translation is CASSSGSRYEQYV.

Only a few counts were recorded for this clone. The chain couples TRBV18 to TRBJ2-1; 7 bases are a match to TRBD2. The CDR3 runs 14 residues. V was clipped by 5 bases and J by 5 bases; unmatched bases: 6. CDR1 and CDR2 (germline): KGHSH, LQKENI. The CDR3 is CASSKGRGNNEQFF. CDR3 nucleotide sequence: TGTGCCAGCTCAAAAGGGAGGGGAAACAATGAGCAGTTCTTC.

J is TRBJ2-7 and V is TRBV4-2, with D unresolved. V was cut by 0 bases and J by 5 bases, with 14 bases left in between. CDR1 and CDR2 from the germline V gene are LGHNA and YNFKEQ. This CDR3 contains 15 residues. CDR3 sequence (DNA): TGTGCCAGCAGCCAAGATCTTCAGGACCCCCACGAGCAGTACGTC. This codes for CASSQDLQDPHEQYV.

In nucleotides, the CDR3 is TGTGCCAGCAGGTCCGGGACAGGACGCAATCAGCCCCAGCATTTT. It specifies CASRSGTGRNQPQHF. The rearrangement links TRBV27 to TRBJ1-5; 8 positions match TRBD1. Germline-derived CDR1 and CDR2 are MNHEY and SMNVEV (reference sequence). This CDR3 is 15 amino acids long. V was clipped by 6 bases and J by 2 bases; unmatched bases: 6.

V usage is TRBV21-1 and J usage is TRBJ2-1. TRBV21-1 is a listed pseudogene. The CDR3 length is 19 residues. The CDR3 DNA reads TGTGCCAGCAGCACTCCCTGGGTCGAATTATTCTTATCCACAAATGAGCAGTTCTTC. Protein: CASSTPWVELFLSTNEQFF.

The chain has TRBV19 and TRBJ1-5; the D is unclear. V lost 3 bases, J lost 6 bases, and 15 bases lay in between. This CDR3 comprises 15 residues. Germline loops: CDR1 LNHDA, CDR2 SQIVND (reference sequence). The DNA for the CDR3 is TGTGCCAGTAGTATGGAGCCCTATCAAGGTCAGCCCCAGCATTTT. Its translation is CASSMEPYQGQPQHF.

The chain is built from TRBV11-3 and TRBJ2-2; D unclear. The CDR3 sequence is 13 residues long. Trimming removed 5 bases from V and 5 bases from J, with 9 bases in between. Germline loops: CDR1 SGHNT, CDR2 YENEEA. CDR3 sequence reads: CASSPGRTGELFF. CDR3 coding DNA: TGTGCCAGCAGCCCCGGGCGAACCGGGGAGCTGTTTTTT.

The rearrangement uses TRBV28 and TRBJ2-7; TRBD1 might be the D (5 bases). This CDR3 has 15 amino acids. Germline-derived CDR1 and CDR2 are MDHEN and SYDVKM. V was pared by 7 bases and J by 5 bases, with 21 bases between. CDR3 sequence: CASTPSVGLGDEQYF. CDR3 sequence (DNA): TGTGCCAGCACCCCGTCGGTCGGGCTAGGGGACGAGCAGTACTTC.

V and J are TRBV5-1 and TRBJ2-1, with 13 bases lining up with TRBD2. The CDR3 runs to 17 residues. Germline assignment: CDR1 SGHRS and CDR2 YFSETQ. V shed 4 bases and J 2 bases; nucleotides not matched to a gene: 6. CDR3 DNA: TGCGCCAGCAGCGCCTTACTAGCGGGGGGGACCTACAATGAGCAGTTCTTC. It specifies CASSALLAGGTYNEQFF.

The chain employs TRBV4-3 and TRBJ2-1; the D gene could be TRBD1 or TRBD2 (6 bases each). V was clipped by 1 base and J by 10 bases, with 17 bases between them. Germline V gene data show CDR1 as LGHNA and CDR2 as YSLEER. CDR3 size: 15 residues. The CDR3 DNA reads TGCGCCAGCAGCCAAGGACCGGGGGCCGAAAGCGAGCAGTTCTTC. Amino acid sequence: CASSQGPGAESEQFF.

The rearrangement links TRBV6-5 to TRBJ1-2; no firm D call. Germline assignment: CDR1 MNHEY and CDR2 SVGAGI. The CDR3 is 13 residues long. The V and J ends lost 2 bases and 4 bases respectively, with 8 bases between them. CDR3 loop: CASSYANFYGYTF. The CDR3 nucleotides read TGTGCCAGCAGTTACGCCAACTTCTATGGCTACACCTTC.

V usage is TRBV18 and J usage is TRBJ2-1, with no clear D. Germline-derived CDR1 and CDR2 are KGHSH and LQKENI. The CDR3 has 16 residues. Trimming stripped 4 bases from V and 1 base from J, with 14 bases between. CDR3 DNA sequence: TGTGCCAGCTCACTACAAAGGACCGATTCCTACAATGAGCAGTTCTTC. Translated, it gives CASSLQRTDSYNEQFF.

The chain joins TRBV2 to TRBJ2-7; no clear D. Looked up from germline, CDR1 is SNHLY and CDR2 is FYNNEI. Trimming cost V 1 base and J 3 bases, with 13 bases left between them. This CDR3 spans 15 amino acids. CDR3 residues: CASSEVRYGFYEQYV. The CDR3 DNA sequence: TGTGCCAGCAGTGAAGTCCGGTACGGTTTCTACGAGCAGTACGTC.